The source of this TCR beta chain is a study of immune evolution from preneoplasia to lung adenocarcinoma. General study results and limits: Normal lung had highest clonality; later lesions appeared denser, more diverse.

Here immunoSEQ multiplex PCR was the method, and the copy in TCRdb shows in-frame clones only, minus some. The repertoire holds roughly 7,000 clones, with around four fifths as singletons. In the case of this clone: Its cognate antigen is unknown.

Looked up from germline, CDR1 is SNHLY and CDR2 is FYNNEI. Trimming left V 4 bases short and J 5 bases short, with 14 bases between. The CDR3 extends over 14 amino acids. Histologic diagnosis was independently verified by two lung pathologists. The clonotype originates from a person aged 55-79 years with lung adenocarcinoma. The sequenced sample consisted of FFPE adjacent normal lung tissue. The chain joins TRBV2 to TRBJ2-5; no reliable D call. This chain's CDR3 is CASSAASPRETQYF. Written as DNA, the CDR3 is TGTGCCAGCAGTGCAGCGAGCCCCCGGGAGACCCAGTACTTC. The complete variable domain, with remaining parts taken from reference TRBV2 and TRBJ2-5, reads EPEVTQTPSHQVTQMGQEVILRCVPISNHLYFYWYRQILGQKVEFLVSFYNNEISEKSEIFDDQFSVERPDGSNFTLKIRSTKLEDSAMYFCASSAASPRETQYFGPGTRLLVL.